This T cell receptor beta chain is from a study of identical twins. In the case of this clonotype: The target antigen is unknown.

The V gene lost 7 bases and the J gene lost 0 bases, with 13 bases spanning the gap. The CDR3 sequence is 13 residues long. Germline loops: CDR1 DFQATT, CDR2 SNEGSKA (reference sequence). General observations from the study: Out-of-frame alpha sequences shared between twins exhibited an excess of low generation probability. Less excess twin sharing appeared in beta out-of-frame sequences.

cDNA molecules carried unique molecular identifiers, and template switching added a universal primer site. TCRdb re-called the 5' RACE reads through MiXCR, storing one row per CDR3 protein. This repertoire shows more than 600,000 distinct CDR3 sequences, 15% to 20% found once; its top ten account for roughly 13%. The same data also went into a second study, on T cells expressing NK-cell markers. That paper notes: HCMV seropositivity marked most of the eight sequenced donors; one was seronegative.

This sequence joins TRBV20-1 and TRBJ2-7; TRBD2 might be the D (6 bases). The sequenced sample consisted of PBMCs. This receptor was identified in a woman aged 18-29 years in good health. The CDR3 DNA reads as TGCAGTGTCAGCGGGTCCGGCTCCTACGAGCAGTACTTC. It is translated as CSVSGSGSYEQYF.